This T cell receptor (beta chain) is drawn from a study of blood T cell repertoires in COVID-19. Study information: PBMCs, B-cell-depleted T cells, or T cells provided the cDNA or gDNA that made up the material.

Profiled with immunoSEQ multiplex PCR; TCRdb holds only in-frame clones, not every one. The sample yields over 120,000 clones, approximately 89% seen once. The V and J ends lost 3 bases and 3 bases, in that order; junction bases with no gene match: 9. Germline V gene sequence: CDR1 MDHEN, CDR2 SYDVKM. This CDR3 region has 16 residues. This clonotype was obtained from a woman aged 50 to 60 with acute or convalescent COVID-19. The rearrangement uses TRBV28 and TRBJ2-7; 9 nucleotides line up with TRBD1. Sample: peripheral blood. Written as DNA, the CDR3 is TGTGCCAGCAGTTTGGTCGTGGGACAGGGCGGCTACGAGCAGTACTTC. The encoded protein is CASSLVVGQGGYEQYF.